This is a list of T cell receptor beta chains from one sample in a study of STAT3 mutations in large granular lymphocyte leukemia. Profiled with immunoSEQ multiplex PCR; TCRdb holds only in-frame clones, not every one. The sample includes about 4,400 clones, around 69% of them seen just once. The specimen sequenced was peripheral blood mononuclear cells. The receptor source for this set is a man aged 60-69 years with T-cell large granular lymphocyte leukemia. Some clones in this sample may be carry-over from other donors' samples. Each CDR3 is given without its conserved first and last residue.

j_call: TRBJ2-7; v_call: TRBV11-2; cdr3_aa: ASRALSGSYEQY
j_call: TRBJ1-2; v_call: TRBV19; cdr3_aa: ASSIGDLANYGYT
j_call: TRBJ1-5; v_call: TRBV6-6; cdr3_aa: ASSQGNQPQH
j_call: TRBJ2-7; v_call: TRBV4-1; cdr3_aa: ASSQVNSMDEQY
j_call: TRBJ1-6; v_call: TRBV6-6; cdr3_aa: ASSYSSGPLH
j_call: TRBJ2-3; v_call: TRBV5-4; cdr3_aa: ASSLGLDGGTDTQY
j_call: TRBJ2-5; v_call: TRBV5-4; cdr3_aa: ASSLVTAETQY
j_call: TRBJ1-1; v_call: TRBV29-1; cdr3_aa: SATTGMNTEAF
j_call: TRBJ2-5; v_call: TRBV15; cdr3_aa: ATSRGSVARGAQY
j_call: TRBJ1-2; v_call: TRBV18; cdr3_aa: ASSPDAQGRGYT
j_call: TRBJ1-6; v_call: TRBV7-9; cdr3_aa: ASNTGFTPLH
j_call: TRBJ1-6; v_call: TRBV30; cdr3_aa: AWSVVASGSPLH
j_call: TRBJ1-4; v_call: TRBV2; cdr3_aa: ASNQLGQGGEKLF
j_call: TRBJ1-1; v_call: TRBV5-4; cdr3_aa: ASSLPNTEAF
j_call: TRBJ1-2; v_call: TRBV12-5; cdr3_aa: ASGRLLGAGYT
j_call: TRBJ1-5; v_call: TRBV5-6; cdr3_aa: ASSLRRDNQPQH
j_call: TRBJ2-5; v_call: TRBV29-1; cdr3_aa: SVGWNAETQY
j_call: TRBJ2-7; v_call: TRBV20-1; cdr3_aa: SARMGEQY
j_call: TRBJ1-2; v_call: TRBV6-5; cdr3_aa: ASSSTTNYGYT
j_call: TRBJ1-2; v_call: TRBV7-9; cdr3_aa: ASSAAGGYGYT
j_call: TRBJ2-3; v_call: TRBV18; cdr3_aa: ASSSQMGSADTQY
j_call: TRBJ1-6; v_call: TRBV9; cdr3_aa: ASGDQQGPAGSYNSPLH
j_call: TRBJ2-7; v_call: TRBV5-1; cdr3_aa: ASSFGGGQGRGEQY
j_call: TRBJ1-5; v_call: TRBV11-2; cdr3_aa: ASSRLTGASNQPQH
j_call: TRBJ2-3; v_call: TRBV5-4; cdr3_aa: ASRLTRASPSATQY
j_call: TRBJ2-7; v_call: TRBV7-9; cdr3_aa: ASSFNYEQY
j_call: TRBJ1-2; v_call: TRBV5-1; cdr3_aa: ASSPGQGGYT
j_call: TRBJ1-2; v_call: TRBV10-2; cdr3_aa: ASSDRGGYGYT
j_call: TRBJ2-1; v_call: TRBV5-6; cdr3_aa: ASSLGGDRF
j_call: TRBJ1-2; v_call: TRBV7-8; cdr3_aa: ASSSGTATNYGYT
j_call: TRBJ2-7; v_call: TRBV9; cdr3_aa: ASSVAASGGAREQY
j_call: TRBJ2-3; v_call: TRBV7-9; cdr3_aa: ASTTGETDTQY
j_call: TRBJ2-2; v_call: TRBV5-1; cdr3_aa: ASSLVAGELF
j_call: TRBJ2-5; v_call: TRBV5-1; cdr3_aa: ASSLSSAAQETQY
j_call: TRBJ1-4; v_call: TRBV5-4; cdr3_aa: ASRTGGTTNEKLF
j_call: TRBJ1-5; v_call: TRBV30; cdr3_aa: AWSEGSSNQPQH
j_call: TRBJ2-5; v_call: TRBV7-9; cdr3_aa: ASSGETQY
j_call: TRBJ1-2; v_call: TRBV6-1; cdr3_aa: ASSVLGALNYGYT